This T cell receptor (beta chain) stems from a study of CD8 T cells in cerebrospinal fluid in Alzheimer's disease (dated by TCRdb to between 2020 and 2021). Regarding the research as a whole: The study assessed CSF T cell clonal expansion with two single-cell approaches: plate-based nested PCR sequencing and droplet-based sequencing. Whether clonally expanded T cells were present in cerebrospinal fluid from healthy elderly individuals and from patients with neurodegenerative disease was tested. The droplet-based CSF analysis comparing patients with controls included 9 healthy controls (about 11,000 cells) and 9 patients with MCI or Alzheimer's disease (over 9,500 cells). CSF gene-expression analysis, which included Parkinson's disease patients, covered 20 to 30 samples in total. Beyond this particular receptor, the publication reports: When the data were pooled, 4 of 6 Alzheimer's patients but only 1 of 10 healthy subjects had a highly expanded clone, defined as one making up at least 3% of TCRs. It was cautioned by the authors that a causal link between EBV and Alzheimer's disease is not established by the detection of EBV-specific TCRs in CSF. The EBV-specific clones were neither the most highly expanded clones nor enriched among patients. A higher percentage of TCRs was made up by the largest CSF clone in patients with MCI or Alzheimer's disease than in controls. Only samples with detectable clones (about 11 healthy, 5 MCI, 5 AD, 6 PD) were included in the overall clonality comparison.

The germline V gene (reference sequence) sets CDR1 to SEHNR and CDR2 to FQNEAQ. Spanning cysteine to phenylalanine, the CDR3 consists of 15 amino acids. The record lacks a DNA sequence. The method behind the library was 10x single-cell sequencing. CSF cells were profiled with 10X Genomics single-cell V(D)J and 5' gene-expression libraries. An Illumina NextSeq550 was used to sequence the CSF single-cell TCR libraries. On the authors' methods: V(D)J reads were aligned to the vdj-GRCh38 alts ensemble 2.0.0 reference and processed with the Cell Ranger vdj pipeline. A clonotype was defined as a group of cell barcodes sharing the same set of productive CDR3 nucleotide sequences. Clonotype information was added to Seurat v3.0 gene-expression metadata to link clonality with transcriptional profiles. Any CSF cell with more than 1,800 genes, more than 7,500 UMIs or more than 10% mitochondrial reads was removed. To find TCRs with known antigen specificity, CDR3-beta sequences were matched against VDJdb. Only TCRs with complete alpha and beta chains were included in the network analysis of clone sharing, which used the R package qgraph. The reads, reprocessed by TCRdb, yield one row per CDR3 protein sequence and no DNA. TCRdb's processing, not the authors' own work, is the source of the V and J calls. The table held for this sample gives approximately 1,200 distinct CDR3 sequences. The ten largest account for roughly 8% of the sample.

This clonotype is medium-sized (0.01 to 0.1%), judged from its frequency; no count is recorded. No cognate antigen has been identified for it. Acute infectious disease was absent in all participants, and all participants were in good physical condition. A live/dead marker was used to sort live CSF cells for droplet-based sequencing. CSF was obtained by lumbar puncture, and immune cells were pelleted by centrifugation at 300g. CSF samples were checked for red blood cells, and any sample contaminated with blood was excluded. CSF cells were cryopreserved by placing the cells in freezing medium, freezing the cells overnight at -80 degrees C, and then storing the cells in liquid nitrogen. Before analysis, CSF samples were kept in storage for less than six months.

Input material: cerebrospinal fluid. This TCR was recovered from a human donor in good health. The chain uses TRBV7-9 and TRBJ2-2; TCRdb's D gene call, TRBD2, goes unchecked for lack of DNA. The CDR3 reads as follows: CASSPGRDYLGELFF.